This T cell receptor (beta chain) was captured in a study of blood T cell repertoires in COVID-19. Study in general: Samples taken during acute and convalescent COVID-19 were collected in the United States, Italy and Spain. Nucleic acid was either cDNA or gDNA, and it came from T cells, B-cell-depleted T cells, or PBMCs.

TCRdb's copy holds only in-frame clones and misses some; the assay was immunoSEQ multiplex PCR. Among about 220,000 clones listed, 80% were seen once. J lost 4 bases, V lost 2 bases, and 2 bases had no gene match. This CDR3 spans 15 amino acids. Germline V gene data show CDR1 as KGHSH and CDR2 as LQKENI. Sample: peripheral blood. This clonotype was obtained from a human donor in a cohort sampled during active COVID-19. The chain is built from TRBV18 and TRBJ1-6, with 7 bases that match TRBD1. The CDR3 region has the DNA TGTGCCAGCTCACCATCAGGGGGTTATAATTCACCCCTCCACTTT. This gives the protein CASSPSGGYNSPLHF.